These 22 T cell receptor beta chains came from one sample sequenced in a study of beta chain features in type 1 diabetes. The isolated RNA, all of it, was reverse transcribed, so expressed TCRB transcripts were what got sequenced. The repertoire was sequenced with immunoSEQ multiplex PCR; TCRdb's copy has only in-frame clones and lacks some. The sample yields 220,000 or so clones, about 63% seen once. Source material: naive CD4+ T cells from blood. Receptors were obtained from a man younger than 45 in good health.

The chain is built from TRBV7-6 and TRBJ2-7; TRBD2 is a possible D gene (5 bases). The germline V gene encodes CDR1 SGHVS and CDR2 FNYEAQ. The germline V and J ends were trimmed by 7 bases and 1 base, with 17 bases remaining between them. The CDR3 has 15 residues. The CDR3 region is CASTPGVGLSYEQYF. CDR3 coding DNA: TGTGCCAGCACCCCCGGGGTAGGTCTGTCCTACGAGCAGTACTTC.

This sequence joins TRBV11-2 and TRBJ1-1, with TRBD1 identical over 7 bases. CDR1 and CDR2 (germline): SGHAT, FQNNGV. After removal of 6 bases from V and 11 bases from J, the junction contained 6 bases not matched to a gene. The CDR3 totals 11 residues. CDR3 nucleotides: TGTGCCAGCAGTCCAGACAGGGCGGCTTTCTTT. This codes for CASSPDRAAFF.

This rearrangement joins TRBV14 to TRBJ2-5, with a weak D call TRBD2 (6 bases). With 1 base removed from V and 10 bases from J, the gap between germline ends came to 13 bases. The germline V gene has CDR1 SGHDN and CDR2 FVKESK. The CDR3 totals 13 residues. The DNA for the CDR3 is TGTGCCAGCAGCCAAGCCGGGGCCGGGGGCCAGTACTTC. Encoded protein: CASSQAGAGGQYF.

This chain uses TRBV5-1 with TRBJ2-7, with D possibly matching TRBD1 (6 bases). Trimming pared 1 base from V and 3 bases from J, leaving 8 bases between. This CDR3 comprises 13 residues. Germline V gene data show CDR1 as SGHRS and CDR2 as YFSETQ. CDR3 protein: CASSLKQGYEQYF. The CDR3 nucleotides read TGCGCCAGCAGCTTGAAACAGGGCTACGAGCAGTACTTC.

The chain employs TRBV6-5 and TRBJ1-2; TRBD1 might be the D (6 bases). CDR1 is MNHEY and CDR2 is SVGAGI in the germline V gene. With 2 bases removed from V and 5 bases from J, the gap between germline ends came to 15 bases. CDR3 size: 15 residues. In DNA form, the CDR3 reads TGTGCCAGCAGTTACAGTGGGCAGGGGACATATGGCTACACCTTC. It encodes CASSYSGQGTYGYTF.

The V and J genes are TRBV5-6 and TRBJ2-1, with 7 bases matching TRBD2. The V gene's germline CDR1 is SGHDT and CDR2 YYEEEE. The trim removed 7 bases at V and 5 bases at J, leaving 9 bases unmatched. This CDR3 contains 14 residues. CDR3: CASGGLEGDNEQFF. CDR3 nucleotides: TGTGCCAGCGGCGGACTAGAAGGGGACAATGAGCAGTTCTTC.

This clone came up a few times. The same CDR3 arises from other DNA sequences in this sample as well. The chain is built from TRBV9 and TRBJ1-6; TRBD1 matches at 9 bases. The CDR3 is 14 residues long. Germline V gene lookup returns CDR1 SGDLS and CDR2 YYNGEE. V dropped 3 bases and J dropped 7; count of bases not matched to a gene: 2. The CDR3 DNA is TGTGCCAGCAGCGCTGGGACAGGGAATTCACCCCTCCACTTT. It yields the protein CASSAGTGNSPLHF.

The chain couples TRBV30 to TRBJ2-3, with D hard to call. The germline gives CDR1 GTSNPN, CDR2 SVGIG (reference sequence). Deletions cut 0 bases from V and 9 bases from J, with 10 bases between. There are 12 residues in the CDR3. CDR3 nucleotide sequence: TGTGCCTGGAGTGTACAAACAGTCACGCAGTATTTT. This sequence encodes CAWSVQTVTQYF.

V gene TRBV27 combines with J gene TRBJ1-2; D unclear. The CDR3 has 13 amino acids. V was clipped by 0 bases and J by 3 bases, with 5 bases between them. CDR1 is MNHEY and CDR2 is SMNVEV in the germline V gene (reference sequence). DNA of the CDR3: TGTGCCAGCAGTTTATCTCGGTACTATGGCTACACCTTC. Its translation is CASSLSRYYGYTF.

V and J are TRBV7-9 and TRBJ2-1; D call uncertain. This CDR3 spans 16 amino acids. From germline, CDR1 is SEHNR and CDR2 FQNEAQ (reference sequence). The ends were cut back, 2 bases at V and 6 bases at J, with 17 bases in the middle. The CDR3 region is CASSLSPKRSPNEQFF. The CDR3 DNA follows: TGTGCCAGCAGCTTATCGCCAAAACGAAGCCCCAATGAGCAGTTCTTC. The full variable domain, with the rest looked up from reference TRBV7-9 and TRBJ2-1, is DTGVSQNPRHKITKRGQNVTFRCDPISEHNRLYWYRQTLGQGPEFLTYFQNEAQLEKSRLLSDRFSAERPKGSFSTLEIQRTEQGDSAMYLCASSLSPKRSPNEQFFGPGTRLTVL.

J is TRBJ2-2 and V is TRBV30, with TRBD1 matching over 9 bases. CDR3 length: 14 amino acids. Per the germline V gene, CDR1 is GTSNPN and CDR2 is SVGIG (reference sequence). Trimming at V came to 3 bases and at J to 6 bases, leaving 5 bases not matched to a gene. CDR3 sequence: CAWRTQGAAGELFF. CDR3 coding DNA: TGTGCCTGGAGAACACAGGGGGCGGCCGGGGAGCTGTTTTTT.

About this clone: This specimen includes other DNA sequences encoding the same CDR3. This chain joins TRBV18 and TRBJ2-3; no definite D call. The germline CDR1 and CDR2 sequences are KGHSH and LQKENI. The CDR3 has 12 amino acids. With 6 bases removed from V and 0 bases from J, the gap between germline ends came to 4 bases. Written as DNA, the CDR3 is TGTGCCAGCTCCCCGAGCACAGATACGCAGTATTTT. Protein sequence: CASSPSTDTQYF.

This clone came up a few times. The chain links TRBV30 to TRBJ2-1; 13 nucleotides line up with TRBD2. Germline CDR1 is GTSNPN and CDR2 is SVGIG (reference sequence). The CDR3 spans 12 residues. Trimming took 4 bases from V and 14 from J; bases not matched to a gene: 5. The CDR3 DNA reads as TGTGCCTGGAAACTAGCGGGAGGGCAGGAGTTCTTC. Translating it yields CAWKLAGGQEFF. Based on the CDR3 plus reference TRBV30 and TRBJ2-1, the full variable domain is SQTIHQWPATLVQPVGSPLSLECTVEGTSNPNLYWYRQAAGRGLQLLFYSVGIGQISSEVPQNLSASRPQDRQFILSSKKLLLSDSGFYLCAWKLAGGQEFFGPGTRLTVL.

This clone was detected only a few times. The chain combines TRBV18 with TRBJ2-7; TRBD2 might be the D (5 bases). Germline lookup yields CDR1 KGHSH and CDR2 LQKENI. The CDR3 sequence is 13 residues long. Trimming shortened V by 6 bases and J by 4 bases, and 13 bases separated the two germline ends. Here the CDR3 DNA reads TGTGCCAGCTCGAACCGGGGTGTTTACGAGCAGTACTTC. This encodes CASSNRGVYEQYF.

The chain links TRBV30 to TRBJ2-5, with D tentatively TRBD1 (6 bases). CDR1 is GTSNPN, CDR2 SVGIG, per germline (reference sequence). The V end lost 2 bases, the J end lost 2 bases, and 6 bases lay between the germline ends. The CDR3 loop spans 12 amino acids. The DNA of the CDR3 is TGTGCCTGGAGTCAGGGGCAAGAGACCCAGTACTTC. Residues: CAWSQGQETQYF. Full variable domain (remainder filled in from reference TRBV30 and TRBJ2-5): SQTIHQWPATLVQPVGSPLSLECTVEGTSNPNLYWYRQAAGRGLQLLFYSVGIGQISSEVPQNLSASRPQDRQFILSSKKLLLSDSGFYLCAWSQGQETQYFGPGTRLLVL.

This clone was seen more than once but under ten times. The V and J genes are TRBV30 and TRBJ2-6, with 7 bases fitting TRBD1. V was pared by 4 bases and J by 3 bases, with 3 bases of the junction left unmatched. From germline, CDR1 is GTSNPN and CDR2 SVGIG (reference sequence). This CDR3 spans 14 amino acids. CDR3 nucleotides: TGTGCCTGGAAGCAGGGGGTTGGGGCCAACGTCCTGACTTTC. Translation gives CAWKQGVGANVLTF.

CDR3: CASRSLGLYEQYF. The CDR3, as DNA: TGTGCCAGCAGGAGTCTAGGTCTGTACGAGCAGTACTTC. The V call is TRBV2, the J call TRBJ2-7, with D unresolved. V lost 6 bases and J 4 bases, leaving 13 bases between the germline ends. Germline V gene lookup returns CDR1 SNHLY and CDR2 FYNNEI. The CDR3 runs 13 residues.

Concerning this clone itself: The sample carries other DNA sequences with the same CDR3. The rearrangement uses TRBV9 and TRBJ2-1; 8 bases map to TRBD1. Germline trimming cut 2 bases from V and 2 bases from J; bases unmatched to any gene: 3. The CDR3 length is 15 residues. From germline, CDR1 is SGDLS and CDR2 YYNGEE. The CDR3 region has the DNA TGTGCCAGCAGCGTTGGACAGGGTCCCTACAATGAGCAGTTCTTC. It yields the protein CASSVGQGPYNEQFF.

This sequence joins TRBV7-2 and TRBJ2-3, with D unresolved. CDR3 length equals 14 residues. V lost 5 bases to trimming and J lost 3 bases, with 12 bases between them. Germline CDR1 and CDR2: SGHTA and FQGNSA. The CDR3 nucleotides are TGTGCCAGCAGCCCCGGGTTTAGGACAGATACGCAGTATTTT. Its protein is CASSPGFRTDTQYF.

This clone was seen more than once but under ten times. V is TRBV29-1 and J is TRBJ2-5; TRBD1 aligns across 8 bases. CDR1 and CDR2 (germline): SQVTM, ANQGSEA. The junction had 10 bases not matched to a gene; V was cut back by 5 bases and J by 5 bases. CDR3 size: 14 residues. The CDR3 sequence: CSVRAGGFLETQYF. CDR3 bases: TGCAGCGTTCGGGCAGGGGGCTTTTTGGAGACCCAGTACTTC.

The chain couples TRBV25-1 to TRBJ2-7; 9 bases line up with TRBD1. Germline CDR1 and CDR2: MGHDK and SYGVNS. The J segment lost 5 bases and the V segment lost 4 bases, leaving 12 bases of the junction unmatched. The CDR3 has 16 amino acids. CDR3 bases: TGTGCCAGCAGTGCAACCGGCGGACAGGGGATGCACGAGCAGTACTTC. This sequence encodes CASSATGGQGMHEQYF.

The chain is built from TRBV28 and TRBJ2-1; 13 positions agree with TRBD2. J was trimmed by 8 bases and V by 1 base; bases with no gene match: 8. The CDR3 extends over 17 amino acids. Germline V CDR1 and CDR2: MDHEN, SYDVKM. The chain's CDR3 is CASSLSPGLAGHDEQFF. The DNA of the CDR3 is TGTGCCAGCAGTTTATCCCCGGGACTAGCGGGACATGATGAGCAGTTCTTC.